This entry features one TCR beta chain sequence. This sample stems from a study of blood T cell repertoires in COVID-19. Germline V gene data show CDR1 as KGHDR and CDR2 as SFDVKD. The CDR3 loop spans 20 amino acids. V was cut by 0 bases and J by 0 bases, with 19 bases left in between. TCRdb's copy holds only in-frame clones and misses some; the assay was immunoSEQ multiplex PCR. The sample shows 250,000 to 400,000 clones, approximately 88% of them seen only once. This TCR was recovered from a woman aged 25 to 45 with COVID-19, enrolled during active disease. The rearrangement uses TRBV24-1 and TRBJ2-2; D is unclear. Sequenced material: peripheral blood. The CDR3 region has the DNA TGTGCCACCAGTGATTTGCAGCCAGGCGCGTGGTTCCCGAACACCGGGGAGCTGTTTTTT. Its translation is CATSDLQPGAWFPNTGELFF.